These 30 T cell receptor beta chains originate from one sample sequenced in a study of T cells in narcolepsy. The repertoire was sequenced with immunoSEQ multiplex PCR; TCRdb's copy has only in-frame clones and lacks some. The repertoire holds about 35,000 clones, with roughly four fifths as singletons. Sequencing input: memory (CD45RA-) CD4+ T cells from blood. The receptors were gathered from a human donor in good health.

This clone turned up a few times. The rearrangement links TRBV20-1 to TRBJ2-5; D call uncertain. From germline, CDR1 is DFQATT and CDR2 SNEGSKA (reference sequence). V dropped 4 bases and J dropped 4 bases, with 4 bases sitting between them. CDR3 length: 10 amino acids. CDR3 amino acids: CSAKRETQYF. CDR3 nucleotide sequence: TGCAGTGCTAAACGAGAGACCCAGTACTTC.

The chain couples TRBV30 to TRBJ1-2; D unclear. The CDR3 has 13 amino acids. The V end lost 3 bases, the J end lost 8 bases, and 16 bases lay between the germline ends. CDR1 and CDR2 (germline): GTSNPN, SVGIG (reference sequence). CDR3 protein: CAWRSERSPGYTF. CDR3 in DNA: TGTGCCTGGAGATCAGAACGGTCTCCCGGCTACACCTTC.

The chain is built from TRBV7-9 and TRBJ2-1, with D hard to call. The germline V gene has CDR1 SEHNR and CDR2 FQNEAQ (reference sequence). This CDR3 is 13 amino acids long. V shed 1 base and J shed 5 bases, with 6 bases lying between them. The CDR3 loop reads CASSLGSNNEQFF. CDR3 in DNA: TGTGCCAGCAGCTTAGGTAGCAACAATGAGCAGTTCTTC.

This clone was counted only a few times. The V call is TRBV2, the J call TRBJ2-7; 16 bases align to TRBD2. V lost 9 bases, J lost 6 bases, and 8 bases stayed unmatched. The CDR3 loop spans 15 amino acids. Germline CDR1 reads SNHLY; CDR2 reads FYNNEI. CDR3 coding DNA: TGTGCCAGGGACCGGGGACTAGCGGGAGGGGGCGAGCAGTACTTC. It translates to CARDRGLAGGGEQYF. The variable domain in full, completed from reference TRBV2 and TRBJ2-7, reads EPEVTQTPSHQVTQMGQEVILRCVPISNHLYFYWYRQILGQKVEFLVSFYNNEISEKSEIFDDQFSVERPDGSNFTLKIRSTKLEDSAMYFCARDRGLAGGGEQYFGPGTRLTVT.

This chain joins TRBV10-3 and TRBJ1-2; D may be TRBD1 (5 bases). Germline CDR1 and CDR2: ENHRY and SYGVKD. V was pared by 4 bases and J by 8 bases, with 14 bases between. This CDR3 is built from 13 residues. The CDR3 spells CAISADRFPGYTF. The CDR3 DNA sequence: TGTGCCATCAGTGCCGACAGATTCCCAGGCTACACCTTC.

This sequence joins TRBV29-1 and TRBJ2-3, with 12 bases that match TRBD2. J lost 3 bases, V lost 6 bases, and 7 bases had no gene match. The CDR3 runs to 15 residues. Germline V gene lookup returns CDR1 SQVTM and CDR2 ANQGSEA. CDR3 coding DNA: TGCAGCGTCATTCTAGCGGGAGGGCCAACAGATACGCAGTATTTT. Translating it yields CSVILAGGPTDTQYF.

V and J are TRBV30 and TRBJ1-2, with 8 bases aligning to TRBD1. The CDR3 contains 15 residues. V was clipped by 2 bases and J by 4 bases; unmatched bases: 9. The germline gives CDR1 GTSNPN, CDR2 SVGIG (reference sequence). CDR3: CAWSFQGAQGYGYTF. DNA for the CDR3: TGTGCCTGGAGTTTCCAGGGGGCGCAGGGCTATGGCTACACCTTC.

V gene TRBV28 combines with J gene TRBJ1-3; the D is unclear. Trimming took off 4 bases at V and 5 bases at J, with 18 bases between the two ends. The CDR3 covers 16 residues. CDR1 and CDR2 from the germline V gene are MDHEN and SYDVKM. The DNA for the CDR3 is TGTGCCAGCAGTTCCGCCGGGTTTTCTGCAAGAAACACCATATATTTT. Its translation: CASSSAGFSARNTIYF. The entire variable domain, with the rest obtained from reference TRBV28 and TRBJ1-3, is as follows: DVKVTQSSRYLVKRTGEKVFLECVQDMDHENMFWYRQDPGLGLRLIYFSYDVKMKEKGDIPEGYSVSREKKERFSLILESASTNQTSMYLCASSSAGFSARNTIYFGEGSWLTVV.

This chain uses TRBV5-1 with TRBJ1-3; possibly TRBD1 for D (6 bases). Germline assignment: CDR1 SGHRS and CDR2 YFSETQ. V was trimmed by 4 bases and J by 2 bases, leaving 13 bases between them. This CDR3 has 15 residues. CDR3: CASSIAGATGNTIYF. The CDR3 coding sequence is TGCGCCAGCAGCATTGCAGGGGCGACTGGAAACACCATATATTTT. The variable domain in full, completed from reference TRBV5-1 and TRBJ1-3, reads KAGVTQTPRYLIKTRGQQVTLSCSPISGHRSVSWYQQTPGQGLQFLFEYFSETQRNKGNFPGRFSGRQFSNSRSEMNVSTLELGDSALYLCASSIAGATGNTIYFGEGSWLTVV.

The V gene is TRBV5-6, the J gene TRBJ1-2; unclear D gene. Trimming took off 0 bases at V and 2 bases at J, with 5 bases between the two ends. Germline V CDR1 and CDR2: SGHDT, YYEEEE. This CDR3 is 13 amino acids long. The CDR3 is CASSLDPNYGYTF. Written as DNA, the CDR3 is TGTGCCAGCAGCTTGGACCCGAACTATGGCTACACCTTC.

This chain joins TRBV10-3 and TRBJ1-1, with D maybe TRBD1 (5 bases). V was shortened by 10 bases and J by 1 base, with 16 bases between the two germline ends. In germline, CDR1 is ENHRY, CDR2 SYGVKD. The CDR3 sequence is 14 residues long. The CDR3 sequence: CATSPGRENTEAFF. DNA of the CDR3: TGTGCCACCTCCCCGGGACGGGAGAACACTGAAGCTTTCTTT.

This clone has just one count. The V and J genes are TRBV6-1 and TRBJ2-5; tentatively, D is TRBD2 (5 bases). The CDR3 has 11 amino acids. Germline V gives CDR1 MNHNS, CDR2 SASEGT. With 7 bases removed from V and 5 bases from J, the gap between germline ends came to 8 bases. CDR3 loop: CASTGWETQYF. DNA for the CDR3: TGTGCCAGCACGGGGTGGGAGACCCAGTACTTC.

The CDR3 nucleotides are TGCGCCAGCAGCATGGGACTGGGGAAGGATGAGCAGTTCTTC. Its translation is CASSMGLGKDEQFF. This chain uses TRBV5-1 with TRBJ2-1; the D gene is possibly TRBD2 (6 bases). The V end lost 4 bases, the J end lost 8 bases, and 16 bases lay between the germline ends. Germline CDR1 is SGHRS and CDR2 is YFSETQ. The CDR3 spans 14 residues.

This clone was counted only a few times. V is TRBV5-4 and J is TRBJ2-7; D tentatively reads TRBD1 or TRBD2 (5 bases each). V lost 7 bases and J 0 bases, leaving 17 bases between the germline ends. Germline loops: CDR1 SGHNT, CDR2 YYREEE (reference sequence). CDR3 length: 15 residues. The CDR3 loop is CASGPGTLSSYEQYF. The CDR3 DNA reads TGTGCCAGCGGCCCCGGGACCCTTAGCTCCTACGAGCAGTACTTC.

This chain's CDR3 is CASSEADSYNEQFF. CDR3 DNA: TGTGCCAGCAGTGAAGCGGACTCCTACAATGAGCAGTTCTTC. The V gene is TRBV2, the J gene TRBJ2-1; no clear D. V lost 0 bases and J lost 0, with 3 bases in between. This CDR3 has 14 amino acids. In germline, CDR1 is SNHLY, CDR2 FYNNEI.

The J gene is TRBJ1-5, the V gene TRBV21-1; TRBD1, the table's D call, lacks a check against the DNA. TRBV21-1 corresponds to a pseudogene. The CDR3 length is 17 residues. CDR3: CASSSRGMDRYNQPQHF. Written as DNA, the CDR3 is TGTGCCAGCAGCTCGAGAGGGATGGACAGGTACAATCAGCCCCAGCATTTT.

In this sample, this clone turned up once. This chain links TRBV19 with TRBJ1-3; D unresolved. CDR1 LNHDA and CDR2 SQIVND come from the germline V gene (reference sequence). Trimming removed 3 bases from V and 3 bases from J, with 9 bases in between. The CDR3 is 14 residues long. CDR3 amino acids: CASSMGGHGNTIYF. CDR3 DNA: TGTGCCAGTAGTATGGGAGGTCATGGAAACACCATATATTTT.

The chain recombines TRBV19 with TRBJ2-1; 9 bases line up with TRBD1. V lost 4 bases and J lost 7; bases outside the gene matches: 14. This CDR3 has 17 residues. CDR1 and CDR2 from the germline V gene are LNHDA and SQIVND (reference sequence). CDR3 DNA: TGTGCCAGTAGTAAGAAGGGCTCGGGACAGGGAGGGAATGAGCAGTTCTTC. It yields the protein CASSKKGSGQGGNEQFF.

The J gene is TRBJ2-1, the V gene TRBV6-1, with TRBD1 identical over 10 bases. The CDR3 has 14 amino acids. J was trimmed by 6 bases and V by 7 bases; bases with no gene match: 6. In germline, CDR1 is MNHNS, CDR2 SASEGT. CDR3 DNA: TGTGCCAGCACCCGACAGGGGGCGGGCAATGAGCAGTTCTTC. Its translation: CASTRQGAGNEQFF.

Comments on this clone: Likely a read error: the CDR3 ends without its conserved phenylalanine or tryptophan. The DNA is left out, because the CDR3 cannot be placed on it with certainty; the CDR3 is given as TCRdb lists it. The J gene is TRBJ1-2, the V gene TRBV6-1. The CDR3 spans 14 amino acids, including both terminal residues. Germline-derived CDR1 and CDR2 are MNHNS and SASEGT. The CDR3 sequence is CASSENLLRPGPGL.

CDR3 DNA sequence: TGCAGCGTCCCGCGGGCGACAGGGGGGGGAGAGACCCAGTACTTC. Its translation is CSVPRATGGGETQYF. The J gene is TRBJ2-5, the V gene TRBV29-1, with 9 bases aligning to TRBD1. Germline CDR1 and CDR2: SQVTM and ANQGSEA. V trimming: 6 bases; J trimming: 4 bases; junction bases outside the gene matches: 12. The CDR3 sequence is 15 residues long.

CDR3 DNA sequence: TGTGCCAGCAGTTCATATCGGGGCACCACTGAAGCTTTCTTT. Translated: CASSSYRGTTEAFF. The chain uses TRBV27 and TRBJ1-1; possibly TRBD1 for D (5 bases). CDR1 is MNHEY, CDR2 SMNVEV, per germline (reference sequence). The CDR3 runs to 14 residues. Between the trimmed V and J ends, which lost 4 bases and 4 bases, there was a span of 13 bases.

This chain uses TRBV5-1 with TRBJ1-4; D uncertain. In germline, CDR1 is SGHRS, CDR2 YFSETQ. This CDR3 has 10 residues. V dropped 6 bases and J dropped 11 bases, with 8 bases sitting between them. CDR3 DNA sequence: TGCGCCAGCAAACCGGTGAAACTGTTTTTT. This gives the protein CASKPVKLFF.

The chain carries TRBV4-1 and TRBJ1-3, with D possibly TRBD1 on 5 matching bases. The CDR3 loop spans 18 amino acids. V lost 1 base, J lost 0 bases, and 16 bases lay in between. Germline V gene lookup returns CDR1 MGHRA and CDR2 YSYEKL. The CDR3 region is CASSQGGRGRSSGNTIYF. The CDR3 bases are TGCGCCAGCAGCCAAGGGGGGAGGGGCCGCTCCTCTGGAAACACCATATATTTT.

The chain has TRBV30 and TRBJ2-7; D may be TRBD1 or TRBD2 (7 bases each). The CDR3 has 12 residues. Per the germline V gene, CDR1 is GTSNPN and CDR2 is SVGIG (reference sequence). The ends were cut back, 7 bases at V and 4 bases at J, with 14 bases in the middle. The DNA of the CDR3 is TGTGCCTCCCACCAGGGGGGGTACGAGCAGTACTTC. Translation: CASHQGGYEQYF. Full variable domain (missing parts from reference TRBV30 and TRBJ2-7): SQTIHQWPATLVQPVGSPLSLECTVEGTSNPNLYWYRQAAGRGLQLLFYSVGIGQISSEVPQNLSASRPQDRQFILSSKKLLLSDSGFYLCASHQGGYEQYFGPGTRLTVT.

This clone was counted only a few times. The chain combines TRBV5-4 with TRBJ2-1; 9 bases are a match to TRBD2. Germline-derived CDR1 and CDR2 are SGHNT and YYREEE (reference sequence). The ends lost 1 base at V and 7 bases at J; junction bases unmatched: 12. This CDR3 is built from 17 residues. Here the CDR3 DNA reads TGTGCCAGCAGCTTGCCGACAGTTAGCGGGAGTCTAAATGAGCAGTTCTTC. This encodes CASSLPTVSGSLNEQFF.

This clone was counted between two and nine times. This sequence joins TRBV15 and TRBJ2-1; TRBD2 agrees at 9 bases. J lost 7 bases, V lost 0 bases, and 13 bases had no gene match. From germline, CDR1 is LNHNV and CDR2 YYDKDF (reference sequence). The CDR3 is made up of 18 amino acids. The CDR3 nucleotides read TGTGCCACCAGCAGAGATCTGACCGGGAGCGGGGGGCAGAATGAGCAGTTCTTC. Amino acid sequence: CATSRDLTGSGGQNEQFF.

The chain joins TRBV19 to TRBJ2-3; TRBD1 agrees at 11 bases. The V segment lost 2 bases and the J segment 4 bases; nucleotides outside the gene matches: 2. CDR3 length: 15 residues. Germline-derived CDR1 and CDR2 are LNHDA and SQIVND (reference sequence). The CDR3 protein is CASSIWTGGSDTQYF. The CDR3, as DNA: TGTGCCAGTAGTATATGGACAGGGGGCTCAGATACGCAGTATTTT.

This chain links TRBV18 with TRBJ2-2, with D possibly TRBD2 on 6 matching bases. V lost 0 bases, J lost 1 base, and 6 bases lay in between. There are 15 residues in the CDR3. Germline assignment: CDR1 KGHSH and CDR2 LQKENI. The CDR3 protein is CASSPPAGNTGELFF. The DNA for the CDR3 is TGTGCCAGCTCACCACCAGCGGGGAACACCGGGGAGCTGTTTTTT.

CDR3 protein: CARPHDRVDQPQHF. For the CDR3, the DNA is TGTGCCAGACCTCACGACAGGGTGGATCAGCCCCAGCATTTT. The chain joins TRBV19 to TRBJ1-5; TRBD1 matches at 7 bases. V was pared by 9 bases and J by 5 bases, with 10 bases of the junction left unmatched. Germline CDR1 and CDR2: LNHDA and SQIVND (reference sequence). This CDR3 has 14 amino acids.